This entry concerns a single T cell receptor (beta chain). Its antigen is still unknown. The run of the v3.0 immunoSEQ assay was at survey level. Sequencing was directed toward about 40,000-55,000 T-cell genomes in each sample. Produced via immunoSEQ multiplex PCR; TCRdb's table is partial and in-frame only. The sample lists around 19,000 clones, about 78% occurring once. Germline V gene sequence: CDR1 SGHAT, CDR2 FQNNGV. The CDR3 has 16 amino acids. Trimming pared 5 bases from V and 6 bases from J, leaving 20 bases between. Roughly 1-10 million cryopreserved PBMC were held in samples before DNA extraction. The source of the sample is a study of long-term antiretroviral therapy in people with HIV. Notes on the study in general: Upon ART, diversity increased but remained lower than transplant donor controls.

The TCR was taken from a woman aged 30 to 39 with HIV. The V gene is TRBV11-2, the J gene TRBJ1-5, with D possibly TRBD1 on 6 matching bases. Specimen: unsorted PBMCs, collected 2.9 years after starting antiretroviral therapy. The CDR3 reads CASSARQGFGFQPQHF. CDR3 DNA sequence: TGTGCCAGCAGCGCTCGCCAGGGGTTCGGATTTCAGCCCCAGCATTTT.